This TCR beta chain appears in the sequencing data of a study of low-dose radiotherapy and immunotherapy resistance in tumors. Both TCRalpha and TCRbeta chains were reverse transcribed with V-gene-specific primers. Amplification, which lasted approximately 20 PCR cycles, used a constant-region primer and V-primer adapter to amplify TCRs. TCRdb independently ran MiXCR on the reads; one entry per CDR3 protein. The sample contains roughly 90,000 distinct CDR3 sequences, 20% to 25% of which appear only once. Time point defined: after trial treatment. Described treatment: LDRT plus nivolumab, ipilimumab, low-dose cyclophosphamide and aspirin (RACIN trial). Every donor's regimen consisted of nivolumab, ipilimumab, aspirin, low-dose cyclophosphamide and low-dose radiotherapy. Ten or more counts support this clonotype. The CDR3 length is 16 residues. CDR1 KGHSH and CDR2 LQKENI come from the germline V gene. The germline V and J ends were trimmed by 1 base and 4 bases, with 17 bases remaining between them.

The sequence came from a female donor with ovarian cancer. The J gene is TRBJ2-7, the V gene TRBV18; D not certain. This specimen consisted of PBMCs, obtained after low-dose radiotherapy plus immunotherapy. The CDR3 spells CASSPQGGSGPYEQYF. In DNA, the CDR3 is TGTGCCAGCTCACCACAGGGCGGCAGTGGTCCATACGAGCAGTACTTC.